The 3 T cell receptor beta chains reported below all come from one sample, sequenced in a study of shared clonotypes between healthy human individuals. The assay was immunoSEQ multiplex PCR, and TCRdb's table has in-frame clones only and misses some. Counted here are millions of clones, about 92% occurring once; the ten biggest clones make up around 1.7%. Selected positively for CCR7 and CD45RO-negative, naive CD8 cells excluded terminally differentiated effector memory CD45RA+ cells. Input material: naive CD8+ T cells from PBMCs. All receptors come from a man aged 18 to 35 in good health. Some clones in this sample may be carry-over from other donors' samples.

This chain connects TRBV9 to TRBJ2-7; 10 bases fit TRBD2. The V gene's germline CDR1 is SGDLS and CDR2 YYNGEE. Germline trimming cut 0 bases from V and 3 bases from J; bases unmatched to any gene: 6. The CDR3 runs 16 residues. The CDR3 bases are TGTGCCAGCAGCGTAGGGTCAGCGGGAGGGCTCTACGAGCAGTACTTC. This codes for CASSVGSAGGLYEQYF. Full variable domain (outside the CDR3, taken from reference TRBV9 and TRBJ2-7): DSGVTQTPKHLITATGQRVTLRCSPRSGDLSVYWYQQSLDQGLQFLIQYYNGEERAKGNILERFSAQQFPDLHSELNLSSLELGDSALYFCASSVGSAGGLYEQYFGPGTRLTVT.

V gene TRBV28 combines with J gene TRBJ2-7; 9 nucleotides match TRBD2. The CDR3 is 14 amino acids. V trimming: 5 bases; J trimming: 3 bases; junction bases outside the gene matches: 5. CDR1 and CDR2 from the germline V gene are MDHEN and SYDVKM. The CDR3 DNA follows: TGTGCCAGCAGTCCACTGACTAGCGGCTACGAGCAGTACTTC. Encoded protein: CASSPLTSGYEQYF.

The chain employs TRBV28 and TRBJ2-3; D is ambiguous. This CDR3 spans 13 amino acids. Trimming removed 5 bases from V and 0 bases from J, with 6 bases in between. CDR1 MDHEN and CDR2 SYDVKM come from the germline V gene. The CDR3, as DNA: TGTGCCAGCAGTAGGGTGAGCACAGATACGCAGTATTTT. This sequence encodes CASSRVSTDTQYF.